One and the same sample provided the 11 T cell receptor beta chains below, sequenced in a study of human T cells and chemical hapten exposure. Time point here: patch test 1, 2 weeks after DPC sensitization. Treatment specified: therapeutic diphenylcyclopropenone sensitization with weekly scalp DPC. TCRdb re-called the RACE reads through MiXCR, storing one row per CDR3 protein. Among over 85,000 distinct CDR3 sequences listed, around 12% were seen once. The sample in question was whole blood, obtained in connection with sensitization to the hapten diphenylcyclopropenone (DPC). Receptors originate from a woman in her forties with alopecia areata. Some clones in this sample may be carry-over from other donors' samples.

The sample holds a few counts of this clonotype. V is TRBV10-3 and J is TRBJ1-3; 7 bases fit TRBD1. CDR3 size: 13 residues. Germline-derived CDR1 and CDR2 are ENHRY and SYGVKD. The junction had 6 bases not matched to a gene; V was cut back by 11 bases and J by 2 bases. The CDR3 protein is CASTGVAGNTIYF. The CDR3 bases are TGTGCCTCCACAGGGGTTGCTGGAAACACCATATATTTT.

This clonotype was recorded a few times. The CDR3 region has the DNA TGTGCCAGCAGCTTAACGCAGGGGCGAGAGACCCAGTACTTC. It codes for CASSLTQGRETQYF. The chain couples TRBV7-2 to TRBJ2-5, with D perhaps matching TRBD1 (6 bases). CDR3 size: 14 residues. The germline V gene has CDR1 SGHTA and CDR2 FQGNSA. Trimming cost V 2 bases and J 4 bases, with 11 bases left between them.

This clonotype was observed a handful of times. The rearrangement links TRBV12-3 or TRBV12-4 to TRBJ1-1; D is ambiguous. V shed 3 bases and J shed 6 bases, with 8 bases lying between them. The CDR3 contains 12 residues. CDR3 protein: CASSFPGSEAFF. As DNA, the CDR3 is TGTGCCAGCAGTTTCCCCGGCTCTGAAGCTTTCTTT.

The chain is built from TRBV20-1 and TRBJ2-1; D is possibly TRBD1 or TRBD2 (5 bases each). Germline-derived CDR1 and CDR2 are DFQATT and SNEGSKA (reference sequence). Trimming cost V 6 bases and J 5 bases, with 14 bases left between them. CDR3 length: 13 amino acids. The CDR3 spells CSAITGRDNEQFF. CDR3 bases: TGCAGTGCCATCACGGGGCGGGACAATGAGCAGTTCTTC.

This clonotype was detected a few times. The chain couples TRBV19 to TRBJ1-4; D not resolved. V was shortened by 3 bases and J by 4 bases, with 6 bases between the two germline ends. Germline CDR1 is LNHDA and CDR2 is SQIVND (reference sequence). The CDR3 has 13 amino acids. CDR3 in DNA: TGTGCCAGTAGTATCAGCTTTAATGAAAAACTGTTTTTT. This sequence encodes CASSISFNEKLFF.

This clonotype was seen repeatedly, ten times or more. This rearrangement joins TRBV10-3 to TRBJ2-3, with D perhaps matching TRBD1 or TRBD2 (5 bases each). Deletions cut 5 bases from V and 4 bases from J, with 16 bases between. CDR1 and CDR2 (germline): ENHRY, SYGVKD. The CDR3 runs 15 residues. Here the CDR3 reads CAISNRGSGPDTQYF. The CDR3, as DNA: TGTGCCATCAGTAATCGAGGCTCGGGGCCAGATACGCAGTATTTT.

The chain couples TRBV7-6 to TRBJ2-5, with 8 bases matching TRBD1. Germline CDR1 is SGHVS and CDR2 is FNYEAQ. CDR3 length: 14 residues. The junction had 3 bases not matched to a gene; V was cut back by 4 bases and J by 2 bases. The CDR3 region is CASSSWTGQETQYF. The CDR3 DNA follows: TGTGCCAGCAGCTCCTGGACAGGGCAAGAGACCCAGTACTTC.

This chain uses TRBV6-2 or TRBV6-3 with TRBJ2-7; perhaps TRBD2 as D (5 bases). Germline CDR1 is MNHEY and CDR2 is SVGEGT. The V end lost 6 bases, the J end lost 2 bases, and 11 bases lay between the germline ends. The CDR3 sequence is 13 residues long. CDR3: CASSSAGTYEQYF. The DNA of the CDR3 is TGTGCCAGCAGCTCGGCGGGCACCTACGAGCAGTACTTC.

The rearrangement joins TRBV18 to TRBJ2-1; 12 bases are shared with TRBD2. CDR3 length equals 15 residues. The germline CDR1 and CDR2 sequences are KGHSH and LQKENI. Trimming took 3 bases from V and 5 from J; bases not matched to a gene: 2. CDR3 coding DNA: TGTGCCAGCTCACCTAGACTAGCGGGGGACAATGAGCAGTTCTTC. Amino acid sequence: CASSPRLAGDNEQFF. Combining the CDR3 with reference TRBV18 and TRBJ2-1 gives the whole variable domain NAGVMQNPRHLVRRRGQEARLRCSPMKGHSHVYWYRQLPEEGLKFMVYLQKENIIDESGMPKERFSAEFPKEGPSILRIQQVVRGDSAAYFCASSPRLAGDNEQFFGPGTRLTVL.

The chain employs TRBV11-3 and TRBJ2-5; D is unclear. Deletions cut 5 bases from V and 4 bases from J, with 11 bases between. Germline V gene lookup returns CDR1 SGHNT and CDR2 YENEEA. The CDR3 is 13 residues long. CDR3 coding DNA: TGTGCCAGCAGCCCAGGACGAGGAGAGACCCAGTACTTC. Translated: CASSPGRGETQYF.

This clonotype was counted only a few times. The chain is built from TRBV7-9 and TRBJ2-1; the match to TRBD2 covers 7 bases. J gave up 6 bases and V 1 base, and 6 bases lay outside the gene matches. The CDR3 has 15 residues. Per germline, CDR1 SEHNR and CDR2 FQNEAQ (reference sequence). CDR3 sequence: CASSLGGRTLNEQFF. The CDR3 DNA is TGTGCCAGCAGCTTAGGCGGGAGAACCCTCAATGAGCAGTTCTTC.